The subject of this entry is one T cell receptor beta chain. At the DNA level, this CDR3 is encoded by other sequences in the same sample as well. In the original analysis: Researchers report that nucleated cell counts were estimated from reference gene primer amplification. Here immunoSEQ multiplex PCR was the method, and the copy in TCRdb shows in-frame clones only, minus some. V, J and clone size are those of that table, while D and trimming were read from the DNA. In the table there are approximately 130,000 clones, more than 80% of which are singletons. The data stem from a study of blood T cell repertoires in COVID-19. Study-level information: Spain, Italy and the United States supplied samples that represented acute and convalescent COVID-19. Sources were T cells, B-cell-depleted T cells, or PBMCs; the material itself was cDNA or gDNA.

Looked up from germline, CDR1 is SGHDT and CDR2 is YYEEEE. This CDR3 is 11 amino acids long. Trimming pared 3 bases from V and 2 bases from J, leaving 3 bases between. The specimen sequenced was peripheral blood. This chain joins TRBV5-6 and TRBJ2-7; D remains unclear. This sequence was found in a human donor in a cohort sampled during active COVID-19. The CDR3 nucleotides are TGTGCCAGCAGCTCGGCCTACGAGCAGTACTTC. Protein: CASSSAYEQYF.